One sample yielded the 15 T cell receptor beta chains listed below, sequenced in a study of siplizumab effects on memory and regulatory T cells. Produced via immunoSEQ multiplex PCR; TCRdb's table is partial and in-frame only. The table lists roughly 92,000 clones, approximately 95% of them singletons. The specimen sequenced was non-Treg CD4+ T cells sorted from blood. The receptor source for this set is a human donor in good health.

This clone was seen once. The chain couples TRBV29-1 to TRBJ2-3; TRBD1 might be the D (6 bases). Trimming took off 6 bases at V and 1 base at J, with 11 bases between the two ends. The germline gives CDR1 SQVTM, CDR2 ANQGSEA. This CDR3 comprises 13 residues. The CDR3 is CSVERTGTDTQYF. The CDR3 bases are TGCAGCGTGGAGCGGACAGGCACAGATACGCAGTATTTT.

CDR3 amino acids: CASSSRGRAASDSGNTIYF. The CDR3 DNA reads TGTGCCAGCAGCTCACGCGGACGGGCAGCTTCCGACTCTGGAAACACCATATATTTT. V usage is TRBV11-1 and J usage is TRBJ1-3; unclear D gene. Germline lookup yields CDR1 SGHAT and CDR2 FQDESV (reference sequence). The CDR3 is 19 residues long. V was clipped by 4 bases and J by 0 bases, with 22 bases between them.

This sequence joins TRBV2 and TRBJ1-2; a weak D match, TRBD1 (5 bases). Germline V gene lookup returns CDR1 SNHLY and CDR2 FYNNEI. This CDR3 comprises 13 residues. The CDR3 loop is CAWGMGTDYGYTF. The CDR3 DNA reads as TGTGCGTGGGGGATGGGAACGGACTATGGCTACACCTTC. The full variable domain, in which reference TRBV2 and TRBJ1-2 provide the parts outside the CDR3, is EPEVTQTPSHQVTQMGQEVILRCVPISNHLYFYWYRQILGQKVEFLVSFYNNEISEKSEIFDDQFSVERPDGSNFTLKIRSTKLEDSAMYFCAWGMGTDYGYTFGSGTRLTVV.

This clone was detected once. The chain employs TRBV7-2 and TRBJ1-2, with D possibly matching TRBD1 (5 bases). V shed 0 bases and J shed 4 bases, with 15 bases lying between them. Germline loops: CDR1 SGHTA, CDR2 FQGNSA. The CDR3 consists of 16 residues. DNA of the CDR3: TGTGCCAGCAGCTTAGCCAGTGGACACCAGCTCTATGGCTACACCTTC. It yields the protein CASSLASGHQLYGYTF.

This chain uses TRBV19 with TRBJ1-1; 9 bases are shared with TRBD1. Trimming at V came to 1 base and at J to 4 bases, leaving 4 bases not matched to a gene. The germline CDR1 and CDR2 sequences are LNHDA and SQIVND (reference sequence). This CDR3 has 15 residues. The DNA of the CDR3 is TGTGCCAGTAGTATAGTAGGGACAGGGCCCACTGAAGCTTTCTTT. Residues: CASSIVGTGPTEAFF.

This chain joins TRBV4-1 and TRBJ1-4; the D gene is possibly TRBD1 (6 bases). V was cut by 0 bases and J by 1 base, with 6 bases left in between. CDR3 length equals 15 residues. Germline CDR1 and CDR2: MGHRA and YSYEKL. CDR3 region: CASSQEQGTNEKLFF. In nucleotides, the CDR3 is TGCGCCAGCAGCCAAGAACAGGGAACTAATGAAAAACTGTTTTTT.

The chain carries TRBV10-3 and TRBJ2-2, with D unclear. Germline assignment: CDR1 ENHRY and CDR2 SYGVKD. Trimming took 4 bases from V and 3 from J, leaving 9 bases between them. The CDR3 has 14 residues. This CDR3 is CAISGKSDTGELFF. The CDR3 region has the DNA TGTGCCATCAGTGGAAAGAGCGACACCGGGGAGCTGTTTTTT.

The chain is built from TRBV27 and TRBJ1-2; TRBD1 matches at 7 bases. The CDR3 extends over 17 amino acids. CDR1 and CDR2 from the germline V gene are MNHEY and SMNVEV (reference sequence). V lost 4 bases to trimming and J lost 1 base; unmatched junction nucleotides: 12. The CDR3 reads CASSSSTGFYNNYGYTF. The CDR3 bases are TGTGCCAGCAGTTCATCGACAGGGTTTTATAATAACTATGGCTACACCTTC.

V and J are TRBV4-1 and TRBJ2-7, with 12 bases identical to TRBD2. This CDR3 has 17 residues. Germline assignment: CDR1 MGHRA and CDR2 YSYEKL. With 0 bases clipped from V and 2 bases from J, the junction kept 5 bases outside the gene matches. The CDR3 sequence is CASSQERGLAGPYEQYF. In DNA form, the CDR3 reads TGCGCCAGCAGCCAAGAAAGGGGACTAGCGGGCCCCTACGAGCAGTACTTC.

V usage is TRBV5-4 and J usage is TRBJ1-1, with D possibly matching TRBD1 (5 bases). The CDR3 is 14 amino acids. Germline V CDR1 and CDR2: SGHNT, YYREEE (reference sequence). Trimming pared 5 bases from V and 5 bases from J, leaving 16 bases between. Here the CDR3 DNA reads TGTGCCAGCAGGCCGGGGCTGGATTGGACTGAAGCTTTCTTT. This sequence encodes CASRPGLDWTEAFF.

The chain has TRBV18 and TRBJ2-7; 7 positions match TRBD1. V shed 3 bases, J shed 7 bases, and the junction held 0 bases outside the gene matches. Germline V gives CDR1 KGHSH, CDR2 LQKENI. The CDR3 is made up of 11 amino acids. CDR3: CASSPDREQYF. The CDR3 DNA reads as TGTGCCAGCTCACCGGACAGGGAGCAGTACTTC.

This sequence joins TRBV4-2 and TRBJ2-7; D gene unclear. This CDR3 comprises 12 residues. The V and J ends lost 0 bases and 6 bases respectively, with 6 bases between them. The V gene's germline CDR1 is LGHNA and CDR2 YNFKEQ. For the CDR3, the DNA is TGTGCCAGCAGCCAAGATCGGGCCGAGCAGTACTTC. Residues: CASSQDRAEQYF.

This clone was picked up one time. The chain uses TRBV6-5 and TRBJ2-1, with D possibly being TRBD2 (5 bases). V gave up 6 bases and J gave up 9 bases, with 15 bases separating them. Per germline, CDR1 MNHEY and CDR2 SVGAGI. CDR3 size: 13 residues. The CDR3 DNA reads as TGTGCCAGCAGCAACCTACGCCGGGGTGAGCAGTTCTTC. Translated: CASSNLRRGEQFF.

The chain employs TRBV7-9 and TRBJ1-5; D is possibly TRBD1 (6 bases). This CDR3 spans 16 amino acids. The germline V and J ends were trimmed by 1 base and 2 bases, with 12 bases remaining between them. Per the germline V gene, CDR1 is SEHNR and CDR2 is FQNEAQ (reference sequence). CDR3 region: CASSLVAAGGNQPQHF. CDR3 DNA sequence: TGTGCCAGCAGCTTAGTCGCGGCAGGGGGCAATCAGCCCCAGCATTTT.

The genes are TRBV6-5 and TRBJ2-7, with D perhaps TRBD2 (5 bases). Germline V lookup: CDR1 MNHEY, CDR2 SVGAGI. The CDR3 has 14 residues. Deletions cut 7 bases from V and 2 bases from J, with 15 bases between. CDR3: CASTLQEGPYEQYF. The CDR3 nucleotides are TGTGCCAGCACCCTACAAGAGGGCCCCTACGAGCAGTACTTC.